This TCR beta chain was observed in a study of cytomegalovirus exposure and HLA in healthy donors. The overall study: Researchers previously reported finding 117 million unique TCR beta sequences from roughly 180 million T cells. General study results and limits: Presence/absence analyses treated sequencing depth as roughly uniform across donors. Exclusion as indistinguishable affected some V segments, including TRBV6-2 and TRBV6-3. TCR beta chain V- and J-gene trimming was linked, in a later analysis, to a missense variant in DCLRE1C.

Per the germline V gene, CDR1 is SQVTM and CDR2 is ANQGSEA. Trimming took off 4 bases at V and 0 bases at J, with 7 bases between the two ends. This CDR3 comprises 14 residues. There are a few counts of this clone. The antigen remains undetermined. Primers for the PCR totalled 60 Vbeta and 13 Jbeta. Some clones are missing from TCRdb's copy, which holds only in-frame ones; the method was immunoSEQ multiplex PCR. The table has approximately 170,000 clones, around 79% seen once. The sample comprised PBMCs. The source of this sequence is a male donor in good health and CMV-seropositive. The genes are TRBV29-1 and TRBJ2-6; the D gene is possibly TRBD2 (6 bases). CDR3 DNA: TGCAGCGTTGGGGAGGACTCTGGGGCCAACGTCCTGACTTTC. It encodes CSVGEDSGANVLTF.